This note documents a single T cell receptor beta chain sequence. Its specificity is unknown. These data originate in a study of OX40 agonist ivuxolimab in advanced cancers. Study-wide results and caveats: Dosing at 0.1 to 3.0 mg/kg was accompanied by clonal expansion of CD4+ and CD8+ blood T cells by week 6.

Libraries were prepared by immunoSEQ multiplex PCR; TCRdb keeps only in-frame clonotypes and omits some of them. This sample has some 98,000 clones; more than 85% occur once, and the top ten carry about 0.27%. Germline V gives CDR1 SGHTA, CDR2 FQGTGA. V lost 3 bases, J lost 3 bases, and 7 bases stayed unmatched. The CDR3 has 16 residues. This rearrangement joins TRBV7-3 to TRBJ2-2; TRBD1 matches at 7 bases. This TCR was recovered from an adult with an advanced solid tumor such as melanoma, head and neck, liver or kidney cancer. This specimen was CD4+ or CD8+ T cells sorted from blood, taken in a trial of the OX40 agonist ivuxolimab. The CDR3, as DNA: TGTGCCAGCAGCTTCCCTAACAGGGGTGACACCGGGGAGCTGTTTTTT. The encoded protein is CASSFPNRGDTGELFF.